This T cell receptor (beta chain) was documented in a study of cytomegalovirus exposure and HLA in healthy donors. This clone was seen more than once but under ten times. No antigen is known for it. Trimming shortened V by 6 bases and J by 9 bases, and 18 bases separated the two germline ends. The germline V gene encodes CDR1 MNHEY and CDR2 SVGAGI. This CDR3 comprises 14 residues. Sequenced by immunoSEQ multiplex PCR; TCRdb stores in-frame clones only, minus some. The table has fewer than 150,000 clones, 70% to 85% seen once. General study results and limits: The classifier, whose performance was assessed in both the original and validation cohorts, reportedly diagnosed cytomegalovirus status with high specificity and sensitivity. It was confirmed in vitro that a few of the CMV-associated chains were specific for CMV antigens.

The TCR sequence derives from a man aged 30 to 45 in good health and CMV-seropositive. J is TRBJ1-3 and V is TRBV6-5; no definite D call. Material for sequencing was PBMCs. The CDR3 loop is CASSPPGSSGTIYF. The CDR3 DNA reads as TGTGCCAGCAGCCCCCCCGGGAGCTCGGGCACCATATATTTT.